This is a list of T cell receptor beta chains from one sample in a study of T cell repertoires in ileal Crohn's disease. Here immunoSEQ multiplex PCR was the method, and the copy in TCRdb shows in-frame clones only, minus some. The repertoire holds about 4,200 clones, with 76% as singletons. The sequencing sample was made of ileal tissue. The receptor source for this set is an adult with Crohn's disease. Each CDR3 is given with its conserved first and last residue. A D gene is named only where the DNA matches it firmly. A row's size may be missing; if present it is once, few, many or a size class.

clone size	V gene	D gene	J gene	CDR3 protein	CDR3 DNA
.	TRBV11-2	TRBD1	TRBJ2-2	CASSQQGAVTGELFF	TGTGCCAGCAGCCAGCAGGGGGCTGTCACCGGGGAGCTGTTTTTT
few	TRBV5-5	.	TRBJ1-4	CASSLAFGREKLFF	TGTGCCAGCAGCTTGGCTTTCGGGCGGGAAAAACTGTTTTTT
.	TRBV11-1	.	TRBJ1-1	CASSFSQNTEAFF	TGTGCCAGCAGCTTCTCCCAGAACACTGAAGCTTTCTTT
.	TRBV21-1	.	TRBJ2-7	CASSNPRGALYEQYF	TGTGCCAGCAGCAATCCCAGGGGGGCCCTCTACGAGCAGTACTTC
.	TRBV2	TRBD2	TRBJ2-1	CASSDGRASGRWRDEQFF	TGTGCCAGCAGTGATGGGAGGGCTAGCGGAAGATGGAGGGATGAGCAGTTCTTC
.	TRBV4-3	.	TRBJ2-6	CASSPVQGSGANVLTF	TGCGCCAGCAGCCCGGTACAGGGCTCTGGGGCCAACGTCCTGACTTTC
.	TRBV25-1	.	TRBJ1-2	CASSGEVGNYGYTF	TGTGCCAGCAGTGGGGAGGTCGGGAACTATGGCTACACCTTC
.	TRBV7-3	.	TRBJ2-1	CASSASGAPVNEQFF	TGTGCCAGCAGCGCCTCAGGGGCCCCTGTGAATGAGCAGTTCTTC
.	TRBV10-1	.	TRBJ1-1	CASSENPSMNTEAFF	TGCGCCAGCAGTGAGAACCCAAGCATGAACACTGAAGCTTTCTTT
.	TRBV7-2	.	TRBJ2-5	CASSQGLAKTQYF	TGTGCCAGCAGCCAGGGGCTAGCAAAGACCCAGTACTTC
.	TRBV7-9	.	TRBJ1-1	CASSLAAEEGMPFF	TGTGCCAGCAGCTTAGCAGCGGAGGAGGGGATGCCTTTCTTT
.	TRBV6-1	.	TRBJ2-1	CASSEASRGEQFF	TGTGCCAGCAGTGAAGCTAGCAGGGGAGAGCAGTTCTTC
.	TRBV2	TRBD2	TRBJ2-1	CASSERGRALDEQFF	TGTGCCAGCAGTGAGAGAGGGAGGGCCCTCGATGAGCAGTTCTTC
large	TRBV28	TRBD1	TRBJ1-1	CASSMDRFTEAFF	TGTGCCAGCAGCATGGACAGGTTCACTGAAGCTTTCTTT
once	TRBV27	.	TRBJ2-1	CASSPGFYNEQFF	TGTGCCAGCAGCCCAGGGTTCTACAATGAGCAGTTCTTC
once	TRBV6-1	TRBD1	TRBJ2-7	CASRAGTAVHEQYF	TGTGCCAGCAGGGCTGGGACAGCAGTCCACGAGCAGTACTTC
.	TRBV7-2	TRBD2	TRBJ2-1	CASSLDGGSSYNEQFF	TGTGCCAGCAGCTTAGATGGCGGGAGCTCCTACAATGAGCAGTTCTTC